Shown below are 18 T cell receptor beta chains from a single sample sequenced in a study of pediatric ulcerative colitis (dated by TCRdb to about 2019). To prepare the library, the immunoSEQ multiplex PCR assay was applied. In its TCRdb copy, this immuneACCESS table keeps in-frame sequences only and misses some clones. Where compared with another copy, unresolved V genes explain less than half of these, and the others have no known cause. The sample includes roughly 6,100 clones, with around 92% observed a single time. Together, the top ten hold 1.5% to 2% of the sample. Sequenced material: blood. The receptors here all came from a girl aged 10-17 years who was a control in a study of pediatric ulcerative colitis.

The chain recombines TRBV7-2 with TRBJ2-1; tentatively, D is TRBD1 or TRBD2 (5 bases each). Deletions cut 5 bases from V and 1 base from J, with 24 bases between. The CDR3 is made up of 19 amino acids. Germline CDR1 SGHTA, CDR2 FQGNSA. For the CDR3, the DNA is TGTGCCAGCAGCCCACGGGGCGGGTTCTCCCGCAGTTCCTACAATGAGCAGTTCTTC. Translating it yields CASSPRGGFSRSSYNEQFF.

This chain uses TRBV27 with TRBJ2-1; D not certain. Per germline, CDR1 MNHEY and CDR2 SMNVEV (reference sequence). This CDR3 is 15 amino acids long. V lost 0 bases, J lost 3 bases, and 9 bases lay in between. CDR3 region: CASSLSSPNYNEQFF. CDR3 nucleotide sequence: TGTGCCAGCAGTTTATCGAGTCCCAACTACAATGAGCAGTTCTTC.

The table lists this clone with a count of one. V gene TRBV28 combines with J gene TRBJ1-1, with a weak D call TRBD1 (6 bases). Trimming cost V 3 bases and J 1 base, with 6 bases left between them. The CDR3 runs 13 residues. The germline gives CDR1 MDHEN, CDR2 SYDVKM. The CDR3 loop reads CASSLGQNTEAFF. In nucleotides, the CDR3 is TGTGCCAGCAGTTTGGGACAGAACACTGAAGCTTTCTTT.

In its sample, this clone was seen once. This chain uses TRBV7-9 with TRBJ2-3; TRBD2 agrees at 13 bases. The length of the CDR3 is 18 residues. Trimming removed 4 bases from V and 1 base from J; junction bases left unmatched: 8. CDR1 and CDR2 from the germline V gene are SEHNR and FQNEAQ (reference sequence). CDR3 residues: CASSSTSGRASRTDTQYF. Here the CDR3 DNA reads TGTGCCAGCAGCTCAACTAGCGGGAGGGCCTCTCGCACAGATACGCAGTATTTT.

CDR3 in DNA: TGTGCCTGGAGTAAAATCAGCGGGGAGCTGTTTTTT. Translated: CAWSKISGELFF. The V and J genes are TRBV30 and TRBJ2-2, with D hard to call. V was trimmed by 2 bases and J by 7 bases, leaving 8 bases between them. Germline CDR1 GTSNPN, CDR2 SVGIG (reference sequence). The CDR3 spans 12 residues.

The rearrangement uses TRBV6-5 and TRBJ1-2; no firm D call. V was trimmed by 5 bases and J by 4 bases, leaving 14 bases between them. The length of the CDR3 is 14 residues. Germline CDR1 and CDR2: MNHEY and SVGAGI. CDR3 sequence: CASSPSTFGYGYTF. In DNA form, the CDR3 reads TGTGCCAGCAGTCCCTCGACCTTTGGCTATGGCTACACCTTC.

The CDR3 reads CASSYGNTGELFF. CDR3 DNA sequence: TGTGCCAGCAGCTACGGAAACACCGGGGAGCTGTTTTTT. The rearrangement uses TRBV11-2 and TRBJ2-2; no reliable D call. The germline CDR1 and CDR2 sequences are SGHAT and FQNNGV. V was cut by 4 bases and J by 2 bases, with 5 bases left in between. This CDR3 contains 13 residues.

This chain links TRBV27 with TRBJ1-5; weak D call: TRBD1 (5 bases). This CDR3 has 15 amino acids. Looked up from germline, CDR1 is MNHEY and CDR2 is SMNVEV (reference sequence). V lost 5 bases, J lost 1 base, and 12 bases lay in between. The CDR3 DNA sequence: TGTGCCAGCAGTGATTGGGGGGAAAGCAATCAGCCCCAGCATTTT. Protein product: CASSDWGESNQPQHF.

The V call is TRBV7-8, the J call TRBJ2-5, with unresolved D. The CDR3 length is 13 residues. Germline loops: CDR1 SGHVS, CDR2 FQNEAQ. V was cut by 1 base and J by 3 bases, with 6 bases left in between. In nucleotides, the CDR3 is TGTGCCAGCAGCTTAGATAGGGAAGAGACCCAGTACTTC. This gives the protein CASSLDREETQYF.

This chain uses TRBV7-9 with TRBJ2-7, with TRBD2 as a possible D gene (6 bases). The ends were cut back, 4 bases at V and 5 bases at J, with 15 bases in the middle. Looked up from germline, CDR1 is SEHNR and CDR2 is FQNEAQ (reference sequence). The CDR3 extends over 14 amino acids. CDR3 DNA: TGTGCCAGCAGCTCTTCCTCTAGGAGGGACGAGCAGTACTTC. As protein: CASSSSSRRDEQYF.

The V and J genes are TRBV18 and TRBJ2-2; 7 positions match TRBD1. This CDR3 contains 14 residues. After removal of 2 bases from V and 7 bases from J, the junction contained 4 bases not matched to a gene. Per the germline V gene, CDR1 is KGHSH and CDR2 is LQKENI. CDR3 nucleotides: TGTGCCAGCTCACCAGTAGACAGGGTCGGGGAGCTGTTTTTT. Residues: CASSPVDRVGELFF. Filled out from reference TRBV18 and TRBJ2-2, the complete variable domain reads NAGVMQNPRHLVRRRGQEARLRCSPMKGHSHVYWYRQLPEEGLKFMVYLQKENIIDESGMPKERFSAEFPKEGPSILRIQQVVRGDSAAYFCASSPVDRVGELFFGEGSRLTVL.

In its sample, this clone was seen once. The gene calls are TRBV6-5 and TRBJ2-7; 8 bases are shared with TRBD1. Trimming at V came to 6 bases and at J to 0 bases, leaving 7 bases not matched to a gene. Germline CDR1 is MNHEY and CDR2 is SVGAGI. The CDR3 is made up of 15 amino acids. The CDR3 loop reads CASRDRDRSSYEQYF. The DNA for the CDR3 is TGTGCCAGCAGAGACCGGGACAGGAGCTCCTACGAGCAGTACTTC.

The chain links TRBV6-4 to TRBJ2-1, with D uncertain. Trimming left V 2 bases short and J 3 bases short, with 5 bases between. The CDR3 spans 13 residues. Germline V gene lookup returns CDR1 MRHNA and CDR2 SNTAGT. The CDR3 sequence is CASSDGDYNEQFF. CDR3 bases: TGTGCCAGCAGTGACGGGGACTACAATGAGCAGTTCTTC.

This chain uses TRBV27 with TRBJ2-6, with TRBD1 as a possible D gene (6 bases). This CDR3 comprises 16 residues. With 3 bases removed from V and 2 bases from J, the gap between germline ends came to 11 bases. Germline loops: CDR1 MNHEY, CDR2 SMNVEV (reference sequence). CDR3 bases: TGTGCCAGCAGTTTCCGGAACAGGGCTGGGGCCAACGTCCTGACTTTC. Its translation is CASSFRNRAGANVLTF.

This clone was counted a single time. V is TRBV19 and J is TRBJ1-1; D call uncertain. This CDR3 has 15 amino acids. V was shortened by 7 bases and J by 2 bases, with 17 bases between the two germline ends. Germline lookup yields CDR1 LNHDA and CDR2 SQIVND (reference sequence). This chain's CDR3 is CASMQVGPLNTEAFF. As DNA, the CDR3 is TGTGCCAGTATGCAGGTAGGCCCTCTCAACACTGAAGCTTTCTTT.

The chain combines TRBV18 with TRBJ2-5; D remains unclear. The CDR3 spans 13 residues. CDR1 and CDR2 (germline): KGHSH, LQKENI. Trimming left V 3 bases short and J 1 base short, with 6 bases between. DNA for the CDR3: TGTGCCAGCTCACCTCTGGCCCAAGAGACCCAGTACTTC. Its protein is CASSPLAQETQYF.

V is TRBV27 and J is TRBJ2-3, with D tentatively TRBD2 (5 bases). V was trimmed by 10 bases and J by 4 bases, leaving 12 bases between them. CDR3 length: 12 residues. Germline assignment: CDR1 MNHEY and CDR2 SMNVEV (reference sequence). The CDR3 is CATSRGADTQYF. CDR3 in DNA: TGTGCCACCTCACGGGGAGCAGATACGCAGTATTTT.

The rearrangement uses TRBV6-9 and TRBJ1-1, with 7 bases that match TRBD1. The CDR3 runs 14 residues. Germline CDR1 and CDR2: MNHGY and SVAAGI. The V segment lost 4 bases and the J segment 1 base; nucleotides outside the gene matches: 3. The chain's CDR3 is CASSWTGQNTEAFF. The CDR3 DNA sequence: TGTGCCAGCAGTTGGACAGGACAGAACACTGAAGCTTTCTTT.